This entry describes one T cell receptor beta chain. What it binds is not known. This record belongs to a study of T cells expressing NK-cell markers. Overall study: It was from sorted CD3+CD56+NKG2C+, CD3+CD56+NKG2C- and CD3+CD56-NKG2C+ T cells that TCR beta repertoires came. Study results and caveats: The study did not resolve the HCMV specificity of expanded NKG2C+ T cell clones.

The authors generated TCR beta cDNA through 5'RACE template switching with UMIs. TCRdb re-called the 5' RACE reads and gives one entry per CDR3 protein, without DNA. The sample's table shows around 550,000 distinct CDR3 sequences. The CDR3 runs 19 residues. Germline-derived CDR1 and CDR2 are SGHTA and FQGNSA. V is TRBV7-2 and J is TRBJ2-1; the TRBD2 assignment by TCRdb is unverifiable without DNA. The source of this sequence is a man between 18 and 29 years old in good health. The sequenced sample consisted of blood T cells: a sorted CD56 or NKG2C T cell subset, CD4+ or CD8+ T cells, or bulk PBMC T cells (not recorded which). The CDR3: CAIPSGGRVPTETYNEQFF.